This T cell receptor beta chain was captured in a study of T cell responses to AZD1222 COVID-19 vaccine. Germline V CDR1 and CDR2: SGDLS, YYNGEE. The CDR3 consists of 14 residues. Trimming removed 4 bases from V and 7 bases from J; junction bases left unmatched: 6. As concerns this clone: The antigen remains undetermined.

Broader study findings: Along spike, vaccine-associated CD4 TCRs were found throughout, with dominance at 160-218 and 743-854. Two AZD1222 doses significantly raised spike-specific TCR breadth and depth over controls. Nearly half of unique spike-specific TCRs reportedly avoided B.1.351 and B.1.1.7 mutated regions. At baseline, just six AZD1222 recipients tested seropositive.

Only in-frame clones appear in the TCRdb table, and some are missing; sequencing was by immunoSEQ multiplex PCR. The data contain 100,000 or so clones, about 87% of them seen just once; the ten biggest clones take up around 4.4%. This clonotype was sampled from an adult in good health. The sequencing used peripheral blood, collected on day 0 of MenACWY control vaccination. V usage is TRBV9 and J usage is TRBJ1-4, with TRBD1 matching 8 bases. This chain's CDR3 is CASSIGTGGEKLFF. The CDR3 bases are TGTGCCAGCAGCATCGGGACAGGAGGTGAAAAACTGTTTTTT.